These T cell receptor beta chains were read from a single sample in a study of technical replicates of blood from several donors. Some clones are missing from TCRdb's copy, which holds only in-frame ones; the method was immunoSEQ multiplex PCR. The sample has over 85,000 clones; roughly 94% are singletons. Sequencing input: T cells isolated from PBMCs. Receptors were obtained from a human donor in good health. The CDR3 runs from the conserved cysteine through the conserved F or W. Each record gives: V gene, D gene, clone size, J gene, CDR3 protein, CDR3 DNA. A D gene is named only where the DNA matches it firmly. The size entry is marked missing in some rows and otherwise reads once, few, many or a size class.

V: TRBV28
D: .
size: .
J: TRBJ1-1
CDR3: CASWGGSTEAFF
DNA: TGTGCCAGCTGGGGGGGATCAACTGAAGCTTTCTTT

V: TRBV6-1
D: .
size: .
J: TRBJ1-4
CDR3: CASSEAPAGQGGNEKLFF
DNA: TGTGCCAGCAGTGAAGCCCCTGCAGGTCAGGGTGGGAATGAAAAACTGTTTTTT

V: TRBV6-6
D: TRBD1
size: .
J: TRBJ1-2
CDR3: CASSSYDRGYGYTF
DNA: TGTGCCAGCAGTTCCTACGACAGGGGCTATGGCTACACCTTC

V: TRBV5-4
D: TRBD1
size: once
J: TRBJ2-1
CDR3: CASSGDPGQHNEQFF
DNA: TGTGCCAGCAGCGGAGACCCGGGACAGCACAATGAGCAGTTCTTC

V: TRBV6-4
D: .
size: .
J: TRBJ1-1
CDR3: CASSEKQVGYTEAFF
DNA: TGTGCCAGCAGTGAAAAACAGGTGGGCTACACTGAAGCTTTCTTT

V: TRBV4-2
D: TRBD1
size: .
J: TRBJ2-7
CDR3: CASSQAPGQGAYEQYF
DNA: TGTGCCAGCAGCCAAGCCCCTGGACAGGGGGCCTACGAGCAGTACTTC

V: TRBV7-9
D: .
size: .
J: TRBJ2-7
CDR3: CASSYFPRSYEQYF
DNA: TGTGCCAGCAGCTACTTCCCCAGGTCCTACGAGCAGTACTTC

V: TRBV7-6
D: TRBD1
size: .
J: TRBJ2-1
CDR3: CASSLAISGQGFYEQFF
DNA: TGTGCCAGCAGCTTAGCCATCTCAGGACAGGGGTTCTATGAGCAGTTCTTC

V: TRBV6-5
D: .
size: .
J: TRBJ2-3
CDR3: CASSYTGAGDTQYF
DNA: TGTGCCAGCAGTTACACCGGAGCCGGAGATACGCAGTATTTT

V: TRBV2
D: .
size: .
J: TRBJ2-1
CDR3: CASKQEGYNEQFF
DNA: TGTGCCAGCAAACAGGAAGGGTACAATGAGCAGTTCTTC

V: TRBV30
D: TRBD1
size: .
J: TRBJ1-6
CDR3: CAWSVLPPGGGSSYNSPLHF
DNA: TGTGCCTGGAGTGTCCTACCTCCAGGGGGCGGCAGCTCCTATAATTCACCCCTCCACTTT

V: TRBV2
D: .
size: few
J: TRBJ2-1
CDR3: CASRSGASYNEQFF
DNA: TGTGCCAGCAGGAGCGGAGCCTCCTACAATGAGCAGTTCTTC

V: TRBV5-1
D: .
size: .
J: TRBJ1-2
CDR3: CASSLAGGYYGYTF
DNA: TGCGCCAGCAGCTTGGCAGGAGGGTACTATGGCTACACCTTC

V: TRBV5-4
D: TRBD1
size: .
J: TRBJ1-2
CDR3: CASSSSGGGRGYTF
DNA: TGTGCCAGCAGCTCGTCAGGGGGCGGGCGTGGCTACACCTTC

V: TRBV19
D: TRBD1
size: .
J: TRBJ1-2
CDR3: CASSYRGNYGYTF
DNA: TGTGCCAGTAGCTACAGGGGAAACTATGGCTACACCTTC

V: TRBV2
D: TRBD1
size: .
J: TRBJ1-2
CDR3: CATGQGELYGYTF
DNA: TGTGCCACCGGACAGGGGGAACTTTATGGCTACACCTTC

V: TRBV23-1
D: .
size: .
J: TRBJ2-7
CDR3: CASSQSQAPDYEQYF
DNA: TGCGCCAGCAGTCAATCACAGGCGCCTGACTACGAGCAGTACTTC

V: TRBV5-4
D: .
size: once
J: TRBJ2-7
CDR3: CASSLDLSGPYEQYF
DNA: TGTGCCAGCAGCTTGGATCTTAGCGGACCCTACGAGCAGTACTTC

V: TRBV4-1
D: TRBD2
size: .
J: TRBJ2-1
CDR3: CASSQGTSGSSYNEQFF
DNA: TGCGCCAGCAGCCAAGGGACTAGCGGGAGTTCCTACAATGAGCAGTTCTTC

V: TRBV19
D: .
size: .
J: TRBJ1-1
CDR3: CASGGEVTEAFF
DNA: TGTGCCAGTGGTGGGGAGGTCACTGAAGCTTTCTTT

V: TRBV6-1
D: TRBD1
size: .
J: TRBJ1-2
CDR3: CASSPRTGTNYGYTF
DNA: TGTGCCAGCAGTCCCCGGACAGGGACGAACTATGGCTACACCTTC

V: TRBV7-8
D: .
size: .
J: TRBJ2-7
CDR3: CASSPSTGRHEQYF
DNA: TGTGCCAGCAGCCCTTCAACCGGGAGACACGAGCAGTACTTC

V: TRBV30
D: TRBD2
size: .
J: TRBJ2-5
CDR3: CAWTRRGTLQETQYF
DNA: TGTGCCTGGACACGGCGGGGGACCCTCCAAGAGACCCAGTACTTC

V: TRBV2
D: .
size: few
J: TRBJ1-2
CDR3: CASRKDGGVWGYTF
DNA: TGTGCCAGCAGGAAAGACGGGGGAGTTTGGGGCTACACCTTC

V: TRBV9
D: .
size: .
J: TRBJ2-7
CDR3: CASSPYPDYSYEQYF
DNA: TGTGCCAGCAGCCCTTACCCTGACTACTCCTACGAGCAGTACTTC

V: TRBV6-5
D: .
size: .
J: TRBJ1-3
CDR3: CASSLSLLRGNTIYF
DNA: TGTGCCAGCAGTTTAAGCCTTTTAAGAGGAAACACCATATATTTT

V: TRBV18
D: TRBD2
size: once
J: TRBJ2-7
CDR3: CASSPLTTSAHYEQYF
DNA: TGTGCCAGCTCACCTTTAACGACTAGCGCCCACTACGAGCAGTACTTC

V: TRBV13
D: TRBD2
size: .
J: TRBJ2-2
CDR3: CASSLDGGSHRNTGELFF
DNA: TGTGCCAGCAGCTTAGACGGCGGGAGCCATCGGAACACCGGGGAGCTGTTTTTT

V: TRBV2
D: TRBD2
size: .
J: TRBJ2-3
CDR3: CASSRIIRTSQATDTQYF
DNA: TGTGCCAGCAGTCGTATAATCCGGACTAGTCAAGCCACAGATACGCAGTATTTT

V: TRBV11-3
D: TRBD2
size: .
J: TRBJ2-3
CDR3: CASSSRLAGEHTQYF
DNA: TGTGCCAGCAGCTCCCGACTAGCGGGGGAGCATACGCAGTATTTT

V: TRBV4-1
D: .
size: .
J: TRBJ1-6
CDR3: CASSQLPARSYNSPLHF
DNA: TGCGCCAGCAGCCAACTCCCAGCGCGTTCCTATAATTCACCCCTCCACTTT

V: TRBV4-1
D: .
size: .
J: TRBJ2-7
CDR3: CASSQGVAAQGSYEQYF
DNA: TGCGCCAGCAGCCAAGGGGTAGCGGCCCAGGGTTCCTACGAGCAGTACTTC

V: TRBV7-6
D: TRBD1
size: .
J: TRBJ2-1
CDR3: CASSLGQGLSYNEQFF
DNA: TGTGCCAGCAGCTTAGGACAGGGCCTATCCTACAATGAGCAGTTCTTC

V: TRBV5-8
D: TRBD2
size: .
J: TRBJ2-3
CDR3: CASSWGLAGGDTQYF
DNA: TGTGCCAGCAGCTGGGGACTAGCGGGAGGAGATACGCAGTATTTT

V: TRBV21-1
D: .
size: .
J: TRBJ2-1
CDR3: CASSLRGQRPNEQFF
DNA: TGTGCCAGCAGCCTCCGAGGACAGCGACCCAATGAGCAGTTCTTC

V: TRBV9
D: .
size: .
J: TRBJ2-3
CDR3: CASTPPSDTQYF
DNA: TGTGCCAGCACACCTCCTAGCGATACGCAGTATTTT

V: TRBV7-3
D: .
size: .
J: TRBJ2-7
CDR3: CASSLAAETYEQYF
DNA: TGTGCCAGCAGCTTAGCGGCGGAGACCTACGAGCAGTACTTC

V: TRBV18
D: .
size: once
J: TRBJ2-1
CDR3: CASSRGQLSYNEQFF
DNA: TGTGCCAGCTCACGCGGACAGCTTTCCTACAATGAGCAGTTCTTC

V: TRBV19
D: TRBD1
size: .
J: TRBJ2-1
CDR3: CASSMDREAYNEQFF
DNA: TGTGCCAGTAGTATGGACAGGGAGGCCTACAATGAGCAGTTCTTC

V: TRBV11-3
D: .
size: .
J: TRBJ2-5
CDR3: CASSLEGSLLETQYF
DNA: TGTGCCAGCAGCTTGGAGGGCTCCCTCCTAGAGACCCAGTACTTC

V: TRBV19
D: TRBD1
size: .
J: TRBJ2-5
CDR3: CASDRGDSQETQYF
DNA: TGTGCGTCTGACAGGGGAGACAGCCAAGAGACCCAGTACTTC

V: TRBV28
D: .
size: .
J: TRBJ1-4
CDR3: CASSTMRRFNEKLFF
DNA: TGTGCCAGCAGTACCATGCGGCGGTTTAATGAAAAACTGTTTTTT

V: TRBV9
D: .
size: once
J: TRBJ1-3
CDR3: CASSVGTYSGNTIYF
DNA: TGTGCCAGCAGCGTGGGGACATACTCTGGAAACACCATATATTTT

V: TRBV7-9
D: TRBD1
size: .
J: TRBJ1-2
CDR3: CASSLAGQGYGYTF
DNA: TGTGCCAGCAGCTTAGCCGGACAGGGGTATGGCTACACCTTC

V: TRBV5-1
D: TRBD2
size: .
J: TRBJ2-3
CDR3: CASSLTSDITDTQYF
DNA: TGCGCCAGCAGCCTGACTAGCGATATCACAGATACGCAGTATTTT

V: TRBV27
D: TRBD2
size: .
J: TRBJ2-1
CDR3: CASSLGLAGKNSYNEQFF
DNA: TGTGCCAGCAGTTTGGGACTAGCGGGTAAGAACTCCTACAATGAGCAGTTCTTC

V: TRBV4-1
D: TRBD2
size: .
J: TRBJ2-3
CDR3: CASSQPIAGGRSTQYF
DNA: TGCGCCAGCAGCCAGCCTATAGCGGGGGGGCGTAGCACGCAGTATTTT

V: TRBV7-9
D: .
size: .
J: TRBJ2-3
CDR3: CASSPRVRDTQYF
DNA: TGTGCCAGCAGCCCTCGTGTGCGGGATACGCAGTATTTT

V: TRBV28
D: .
size: .
J: TRBJ2-1
CDR3: CASSFISPNEQFF
DNA: TGTGCCAGCAGTTTTATTAGCCCCAATGAGCAGTTCTTC

V: TRBV11-3
D: .
size: .
J: TRBJ1-1
CDR3: CASSLRQDTEAFF
DNA: TGTGCCAGCAGCTTAAGACAGGACACTGAAGCTTTCTTT

V: TRBV5-1
D: TRBD1
size: once
J: TRBJ2-5
CDR3: CASSFGTAQWVQETQYF
DNA: TGCGCCAGCAGCTTCGGGACAGCCCAATGGGTACAAGAGACCCAGTACTTC

V: TRBV6-5
D: TRBD2
size: .
J: TRBJ2-1
CDR3: CASSYQGSGGATQFF
DNA: TGTGCCAGCAGTTACCAAGGTAGCGGGGGGGCGACGCAGTTCTTC

V: TRBV6-1
D: TRBD1
size: .
J: TRBJ1-2
CDR3: CASGTDNYGYTF
DNA: TGTGCCAGCGGGACAGATAACTATGGCTACACCTTC

V: TRBV5-4
D: TRBD1
size: .
J: TRBJ1-1
CDR3: CASSSQDRANIEAFF
DNA: TGTGCCAGCAGCTCCCAGGACAGGGCCAATATTGAAGCTTTCTTT

V: TRBV5-1
D: TRBD1
size: .
J: TRBJ2-7
CDR3: CASSLGDSSYEQYF
DNA: TGCGCCAGCAGCTTGGGGGACAGCTCCTACGAGCAGTACTTC

V: TRBV10-2
D: .
size: .
J: TRBJ2-1
CDR3: CASERDSDNEQFF
DNA: TGCGCCAGCGAAAGGGACTCAGACAATGAGCAGTTCTTC